The source of this TCR beta chain is a study of T cell changes during pregnancy in multiple sclerosis. The CDR3 loop spans 12 amino acids. Deletions cut 4 bases from V and 2 bases from J, with 9 bases between. Germline assignment: CDR1 SQVTM and CDR2 ANQGSEA. This table comes from immunoSEQ multiplex PCR, and its TCRdb copy is limited to in-frame clones, with some not included. The sample includes about 57,000 clones, 80% to 95% of them seen just once. The chain is built from TRBV29-1 and TRBJ2-7; D gene ambiguous. Sequenced material: peripheral blood, taken after pregnancy. The TCR originated in a female donor in good health, enrolled as a control in a pregnancy study. As DNA, the CDR3 is TGCAGCGTTGTTACAGATACCTACGAGCAGTACTTC. It encodes CSVVTDTYEQYF.